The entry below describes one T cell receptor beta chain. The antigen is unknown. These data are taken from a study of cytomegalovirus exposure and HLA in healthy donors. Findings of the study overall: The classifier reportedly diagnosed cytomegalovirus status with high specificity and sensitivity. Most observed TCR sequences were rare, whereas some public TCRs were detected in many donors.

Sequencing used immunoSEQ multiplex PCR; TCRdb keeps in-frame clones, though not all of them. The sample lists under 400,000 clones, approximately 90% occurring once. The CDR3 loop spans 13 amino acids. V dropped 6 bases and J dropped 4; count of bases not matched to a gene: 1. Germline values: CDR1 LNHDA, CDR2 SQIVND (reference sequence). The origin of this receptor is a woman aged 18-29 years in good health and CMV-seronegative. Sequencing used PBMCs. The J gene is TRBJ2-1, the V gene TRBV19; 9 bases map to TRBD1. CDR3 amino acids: CASRGQGYNEQFF. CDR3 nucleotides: TGTGCCAGTAGGGGACAGGGTTACAATGAGCAGTTCTTC.